This T cell receptor beta chain was sequenced during a study of identical twins. This clonotype has more than one count but fewer than ten. Germline V gene lookup returns CDR1 DFQATT and CDR2 SNEGSKA (reference sequence). The CDR3 length is 13 residues. The junction had 9 bases not matched to a gene; V was cut back by 5 bases and J by 5 bases. Carrying unique molecular identifiers, the cDNA also gained a universal primer site through template switching. MiXCR, run by TCRdb on the 5' RACE reads, gives a single entry per CDR3 protein. The sample lists 550,000 to 700,000 distinct CDR3 sequences; about 20% were seen once. These data also formed part of another study, on T cells expressing NK-cell markers. That paper states: The authors derived TCR beta repertoires from sorted CD3+CD56+NKG2C+, CD3+CD56+NKG2C- and CD3+CD56-NKG2C+ T cells.

Input material: PBMCs. The origin of this receptor is a woman aged 18-29 years in good health. V gene TRBV20-1 combines with J gene TRBJ2-7; 7 bases line up with TRBD2. The CDR3 sequence is CSASKLASDEQYF. The CDR3 bases are TGCAGTGCTTCTAAACTAGCGAGCGACGAGCAGTACTTC.